This TCR beta chain was profiled in a study of shared clonotypes between healthy human individuals. General observations from the study: Relative to clonotypes present in all four donors, those not shared had lower generation probabilities. A handful of donors had 5% to 6% of their naive CD4 clonotypes in common.

As for this clone: The antigen remains undetermined.

Genomic DNA per cell subset filled all wells of several immunoSEQ plates. In the source study's methods: ImmunoSEQ output lacked quality scores and full-length reads, limiting matched filtering. Profiled with immunoSEQ multiplex PCR; TCRdb holds only in-frame clones, not every one. V, J and clone size are taken as reported in that table, and D and trimming were inferred from the DNA itself. The sample has around 1.5 million clones; 95% to 99% are singletons. Sequenced material: naive CD4+ T cells sorted from blood. Subset reported: CD45RA+ positively selected. The source is a man aged 30-40 years in good health.

The DNA of the CDR3 is TGTGCCAGCAGTTCCCCAGGGACTCCGCGTGGGGAGCTGTTTTTT. The encoded protein is CASSSPGTPRGELFF. The gene calls are TRBV6-5 and TRBJ2-2; possibly TRBD2 for D (6 bases). The CDR3 loop spans 15 amino acids. Germline lookup yields CDR1 MNHEY and CDR2 SVGAGI. Trimming took off 4 bases at V and 8 bases at J, with 17 bases between the two ends.